The rows below give T cell receptor beta chains drawn from one sample of a study of identical twins. MiXCR, run by TCRdb on the 5' RACE reads, gives a single entry per CDR3 protein. Of 700,000 or so distinct CDR3 sequences listed, 8.5% to 9% are singletons. These data are also associated with another study on yellow fever vaccine responses in identical twins.

The source material was PBMCs. These receptors all stem from a woman younger than 35 in good health. The conserved cysteine and the conserved F or W are not part of the CDR3 here.

>TRBJ2-4|TRBV28
ASRRTGLEDTNIQY
>TRBJ1-4|TRBV19
ASSLRTGSAEKLF
>TRBJ2-3|TRBV24-1
ATSDLRPGHLTDTQY
>TRBJ2-6|TRBV20-1
SAEGTHRNLGANVLT
>TRBJ2-3|TRBV4-3
ASSQAAGLGGTATQY
>TRBJ1-5|TRBV18
ASSPQTGSDNQPQH
>TRBJ2-1|TRBV2
ASSEGLAGLHEQF
>TRBJ2-2|TRBV2
ASSPLGEGGELF
>TRBJ1-5|TRBV7-8
ASSQIGWDQPQH
>TRBJ2-5|TRBV9
ASSSNDYLETQY
>TRBJ2-2|TRBV2
ASSVPLTGLNTGELF
>TRBJ2-1|TRBV6-2/TRBV6-3
ASSLVTIYNEQF
>TRBJ2-7|TRBV11-2
ASSWSGNEQY
>TRBJ2-3|TRBV5-1
ASSLEDRALTDTQY
>TRBJ2-1|TRBV3-1
ASSLRSGGAYEQF
>TRBJ1-5|TRBV5-5
ASSLSGLGSNQPQH
>TRBJ2-5|TRBV5-1
ASSLGARETQY
>TRBJ2-7|TRBV20-1
SAGARIMTGEQY
>TRBJ2-5|TRBV20-1
SARDAWETQY
>TRBJ2-7|TRBV28
ASSLSGTGVQKQY
>TRBJ2-5|TRBV12-3/TRBV12-4
ASSSTQYDRY
>TRBJ2-5|TRBV11-3
ASSLDSETQY
>TRBJ2-3|TRBV12-3/TRBV12-4
ASSLGGRADTQY
>TRBJ2-3|TRBV21-1
ASIWGGDGPIDTQY
>TRBJ2-1|TRBV20-1
SAAHEASAYNEQF
>TRBJ2-2|TRBV3-1
ASSQAQNTGELF
>TRBJ1-2|TRBV6-1
ASRRSRANYGYT
>TRBJ2-1|TRBV11-2
ASSLRLLNEQF
>TRBJ2-1|TRBV7-8
ASSLGDRVAS
>TRBJ2-3|TRBV21-1
ASSTINDTQY
>TRBJ2-7|TRBV20-1
SARRWRESSYEQY
>TRBJ2-1|TRBV6-6
AGGGLHNEQF
>TRBJ2-5|TRBV9
ASSGKRGGEETQY
>TRBJ2-4|TRBV4-1
ASSQSLLARGLGAKNIQY
>TRBJ1-1|TRBV12-3/TRBV12-4
ASKDTGGTEAF
>TRBJ2-5|TRBV5-1
ASSSDLAGAGTQY
>TRBJ2-3|TRBV18
ASSPRMTGVKSSTDTQY
>TRBJ2-1|TRBV6-4
ASSDGPSGYNEQF
>TRBJ2-7|TRBV5-1
ASSYGGAGSSYEQY
>TRBJ1-2|TRBV12-3/TRBV12-4
ASSVGTGRGYT
>TRBJ2-7|TRBV5-5
ASDGTPYEQY
>TRBJ2-5|TRBV18
ASSPTSGTSAETQY
>TRBJ2-7|TRBV27
ASSFRFQGQGHPYEQY
>TRBJ2-5|TRBV7-8
ASSLLTSGEY
>TRBJ2-7|TRBV27
ASSFPPVRFFYEQY
>TRBJ2-1|TRBV5-1
ASSFPRGAGGPRSEQF
>TRBJ2-3|TRBV7-9
ASAGGPTDTQY
>TRBJ1-4|TRBV7-2
ASSLHRDEKLF
>TRBJ2-3|TRBV28
ASSLAKTAGTQY
>TRBJ1-1|TRBV7-2
ASSSPGRQNTEAF
>TRBJ2-7|TRBV19
ASSLPGTGDDEQY
>TRBJ2-3|TRBV7-2
ASSADRGGTDTQY
>TRBJ2-1|TRBV15
ATSRLPGQGMGNEQF